These 24 T cell receptor beta chains share one sample of origin, sequenced in a study of blood T cell repertoires in COVID-19. Profiled with immunoSEQ multiplex PCR; TCRdb holds only in-frame clones, not every one. The table has hundreds of thousands of clones, 85% to 90% seen once. Sequenced material: peripheral blood. Receptor source: a woman aged 50 to 60 with COVID-19, enrolled during active disease.

The chain couples TRBV27 to TRBJ1-2, with TRBD1 as a possible D gene (5 bases). Germline loops: CDR1 MNHEY, CDR2 SMNVEV (reference sequence). Trimming stripped 4 bases from V and 5 bases from J, with 17 bases between. The length of the CDR3 is 15 residues. The CDR3 sequence: CASSSVWGREYGYTF. In DNA form, the CDR3 reads TGTGCCAGCAGTTCCGTCTGGGGGAGGGAGTATGGCTACACCTTC.

The gene calls are TRBV7-9 and TRBJ1-2; 10 bases agree with TRBD1. Germline assignment: CDR1 SEHNR and CDR2 FQNEAQ (reference sequence). The CDR3 has 16 residues. V lost 5 bases and J lost 4; bases outside the gene matches: 10. CDR3 sequence (DNA): TGTGCCAGCAGCCCCAGTGCCGGGACAGGGGTCTATGGCTACACCTTC. This encodes CASSPSAGTGVYGYTF.

The genes are TRBV6-5 and TRBJ2-7; D might be TRBD1 (6 bases). Germline lookup yields CDR1 MNHEY and CDR2 SVGAGI. The V end was cut by 6 bases, the J end by 5 bases, with 8 bases between. The CDR3 is 11 amino acids. CDR3 sequence: CASSRQDEQYF. As DNA, the CDR3 is TGTGCCAGCAGCCGACAGGACGAGCAGTACTTC.

V usage is TRBV19 and J usage is TRBJ1-2; 10 bases match TRBD1. CDR3 length: 14 residues. After removal of 6 bases from V and 2 bases from J, the junction contained 3 bases not matched to a gene. Germline CDR1 is LNHDA and CDR2 is SQIVND (reference sequence). The CDR3 DNA reads TGTGCCAGTAGAAGGGACAGGGGAAACTATGGCTACACCTTC. Translation: CASRRDRGNYGYTF.

The chain combines TRBV27 with TRBJ1-1; D unresolved. The V gene's germline CDR1 is MNHEY and CDR2 SMNVEV (reference sequence). This CDR3 region has 14 residues. V was clipped by 0 bases and J by 0 bases, with 5 bases between them. The CDR3, as DNA: TGTGCCAGCAGTTTATCTCGGTTGAACACTGAAGCTTTCTTT. It codes for CASSLSRLNTEAFF.

V usage is TRBV30 and J usage is TRBJ1-6; D not resolved. The germline V and J ends were trimmed by 0 bases and 9 bases, with 3 bases remaining between them. The CDR3 sequence is 11 residues long. The germline V gene encodes CDR1 GTSNPN and CDR2 SVGIG (reference sequence). CDR3 region: CAWSVLSPLHF. The CDR3 region has the DNA TGTGCCTGGAGTGTACTTTCACCCCTCCACTTT. The complete variable domain, with remaining parts taken from reference TRBV30 and TRBJ1-6, reads SQTIHQWPATLVQPVGSPLSLECTVEGTSNPNLYWYRQAAGRGLQLLFYSVGIGQISSEVPQNLSASRPQDRQFILSSKKLLLSDSGFYLCAWSVLSPLHFGNGTRLTVT.

The rearrangement uses TRBV6-6 and TRBJ2-5; D is unresolved. The CDR3 contains 12 residues. V lost 2 bases to trimming and J lost 3 bases, with 4 bases between them. Germline values: CDR1 MNHNY, CDR2 SVGAGI (reference sequence). Here the CDR3 reads CASSYLKETQYF. CDR3 DNA: TGTGCCAGCAGTTACCTAAAAGAGACCCAGTACTTC.

The chain combines TRBV29-1 with TRBJ1-1; D uncertain. Germline CDR1 and CDR2: SQVTM and ANQGSEA. The V and J ends lost 6 bases and 5 bases respectively, with 16 bases between them. The CDR3 contains 13 residues. This CDR3 reads CSVGRGGKTEAFF. CDR3 bases: TGCAGCGTCGGGCGGGGAGGGAAGACTGAAGCTTTCTTT.

The J gene is TRBJ2-1, the V gene TRBV11-2, with TRBD2 matching over 9 bases. This CDR3 has 16 residues. Germline V lookup: CDR1 SGHAT, CDR2 FQNNGV. V gave up 3 bases and J gave up 7 bases; unmatched junction bases: 10. CDR3 protein: CASSFFVGGGANEQFF. The CDR3, as DNA: TGTGCCAGCAGCTTTTTCGTAGGCGGGGGGGCGAATGAGCAGTTCTTC.

In this sample, this clone turned up once. The V and J genes are TRBV5-1 and TRBJ2-3; 9 nucleotides match TRBD1. The CDR3 totals 15 residues. In germline, CDR1 is SGHRS, CDR2 YFSETQ. The trim removed 0 bases at V and 5 bases at J, leaving 4 bases unmatched. CDR3 coding DNA: TGCGCCAGCAGCTTGGCGGGACAGGGACGAGATACGCAGTATTTT. This gives the protein CASSLAGQGRDTQYF. Full variable domain (missing parts from reference TRBV5-1 and TRBJ2-3): KAGVTQTPRYLIKTRGQQVTLSCSPISGHRSVSWYQQTPGQGLQFLFEYFSETQRNKGNFPGRFSGRQFSNSRSEMNVSTLELGDSALYLCASSLAGQGRDTQYFGPGTRLTVL.

The gene calls are TRBV19 and TRBJ2-3, with 7 nucleotides matching TRBD2. After removal of 4 bases from V and 5 bases from J, the junction contained 15 bases not matched to a gene. Germline loops: CDR1 LNHDA, CDR2 SQIVND (reference sequence). The CDR3 runs 17 residues. CDR3 protein: CASSTTYNWGEGDTQYF. CDR3 DNA sequence: TGTGCCAGTAGTACGACCTATAATTGGGGGGAGGGAGATACGCAGTATTTT.

This rearrangement joins TRBV19 to TRBJ1-5, with a weak D call TRBD1 (5 bases). There are 15 residues in the CDR3. Germline assignment: CDR1 LNHDA and CDR2 SQIVND (reference sequence). V gave up 11 bases and J gave up 4 bases, with 21 bases separating them. The CDR3 coding sequence is TGTGCCCAGGGCCTTAGGATAAGAATAAATCAGCCCCAGCATTTT. Protein: CAQGLRIRINQPQHF.

The rearrangement joins TRBV6-1 to TRBJ1-5, with D possibly TRBD1 on 5 matching bases. The germline V gene has CDR1 MNHNS and CDR2 SASEGT. V was clipped by 3 bases and J by 1 base, with 16 bases between them. The CDR3 is 17 residues long. CDR3 residues: CASSDFGRGISNQPQHF. Written as DNA, the CDR3 is TGTGCCAGCAGTGATTTTGGGAGGGGAATCAGCAATCAGCCCCAGCATTTT.

This sequence joins TRBV24-1 and TRBJ2-3; perhaps TRBD1 as D (6 bases). This CDR3 has 17 amino acids. Trimming left V 2 bases short and J 0 bases short, with 14 bases between. Germline V lookup: CDR1 KGHDR, CDR2 SFDVKD. DNA of the CDR3: TGTGCCACCAGTGATTCCCTTCCGAGGGGGAGCACAGATACGCAGTATTTT. Protein product: CATSDSLPRGSTDTQYF.

This clone has more than one count but fewer than ten. V and J are TRBV10-2 and TRBJ2-3, with 8 bases fitting TRBD2. J gave up 0 bases and V 2 bases, and 13 bases lay outside the gene matches. Germline V lookup: CDR1 WSHSY, CDR2 SAAADI. The CDR3 spans 19 residues. The CDR3 protein is CASSEPPYIAGYSTDTQYF. In DNA, the CDR3 is TGCGCCAGCAGTGAGCCTCCCTATATAGCGGGATATAGCACAGATACGCAGTATTTT.

On this clone itself: Other DNA sequences from this sample encode an identical CDR3 as well. The rearrangement joins TRBV2 to TRBJ1-4; 9 nucleotides line up with TRBD1. CDR1 SNHLY and CDR2 FYNNEI come from the germline V gene. V lost 6 bases and J lost 8; bases outside the gene matches: 4. This CDR3 has 13 residues. The CDR3 sequence is CASRWTGEEKLFF. The CDR3 nucleotides are TGTGCCAGCAGGTGGACAGGGGAGGAAAAACTGTTTTTT.

This chain connects TRBV27 to TRBJ2-2, with D unclear. Germline loops: CDR1 MNHEY, CDR2 SMNVEV (reference sequence). Trimming cost V 7 bases and J 5 bases, with 14 bases left between them. The CDR3 runs to 14 residues. In DNA, the CDR3 is TGTGCCAGCAAGTTGTCAGGAATTACCGGGGAGCTGTTTTTT. It specifies CASKLSGITGELFF.

The genes are TRBV5-1 and TRBJ1-1, with TRBD1 as a possible D gene (5 bases). The CDR3 sequence is 13 residues long. Germline V lookup: CDR1 SGHRS, CDR2 YFSETQ. V was shortened by 0 bases and J by 11 bases, with 14 bases between the two germline ends. In DNA, the CDR3 is TGCGCCAGCAGCTTGGCCGGAGGGGAGAGGGCTTTCTTT. This sequence encodes CASSLAGGERAFF.

The chain employs TRBV5-1 and TRBJ1-1; 7 bases agree with TRBD1. V dropped 6 bases and J dropped 0; count of bases not matched to a gene: 5. This CDR3 is built from 14 residues. CDR1 and CDR2 from the germline V gene are SGHRS and YFSETQ. The CDR3, as DNA: TGCGCCAGCAAGGGGACAGACCTGAACACTGAAGCTTTCTTT. Protein sequence: CASKGTDLNTEAFF.

The V gene is TRBV19, the J gene TRBJ2-7; possible D gene TRBD2, 5 bases. V lost 4 bases and J 6 bases, leaving 10 bases between the germline ends. Per the germline V gene, CDR1 is LNHDA and CDR2 is SQIVND (reference sequence). The CDR3 spans 12 residues. CDR3 amino acids: CASSTGLGEQYF. As DNA, the CDR3 is TGTGCCAGTAGTACAGGACTGGGCGAGCAGTACTTC.

The V and J genes are TRBV24-1 and TRBJ1-2, with D possibly TRBD1 on 5 matching bases. Trimming removed 2 bases from V and 2 bases from J, with 8 bases in between. The CDR3 totals 14 residues. Germline V lookup: CDR1 KGHDR, CDR2 SFDVKD. This chain's CDR3 is CATSDWGRNYGYTF. The CDR3 DNA reads as TGTGCCACCAGTGATTGGGGCAGAAACTATGGCTACACCTTC.

The chain recombines TRBV5-4 with TRBJ2-3; 8 positions match TRBD1. Germline CDR1 SGHNT, CDR2 YYREEE (reference sequence). V lost 5 bases, J lost 6 bases, and 11 bases stayed unmatched. CDR3 size: 15 residues. This chain's CDR3 is CASSYQGARGDTQYF. CDR3 coding DNA: TGTGCCAGCAGTTACCAGGGGGCTCGGGGCGATACGCAGTATTTT.

V and J are TRBV30 and TRBJ2-2; 9 bases are a match to TRBD1. V was clipped by 2 bases and J by 6 bases; unmatched bases: 7. The CDR3 length is 15 residues. Germline CDR1 GTSNPN, CDR2 SVGIG (reference sequence). CDR3 in amino acids: CAWSTGQGGAGELFF. As DNA, the CDR3 is TGTGCCTGGAGTACGGGACAGGGAGGGGCCGGGGAGCTGTTTTTT.

V is TRBV30 and J is TRBJ1-4; D is ambiguous. The CDR3 spans 13 residues. The V end was cut by 1 base, the J end by 7 bases, with 10 bases between. CDR1 and CDR2 (germline): GTSNPN, SVGIG (reference sequence). The CDR3 sequence: CAWSEDSGEKLFF. Written as DNA, the CDR3 is TGTGCCTGGAGTGAAGATTCAGGTGAAAAACTGTTTTTT. Combining the CDR3 with reference TRBV30 and TRBJ1-4 gives the whole variable domain SQTIHQWPATLVQPVGSPLSLECTVEGTSNPNLYWYRQAAGRGLQLLFYSVGIGQISSEVPQNLSASRPQDRQFILSSKKLLLSDSGFYLCAWSEDSGEKLFFGSGTQLSVL.